This passage covers 18 T cell receptor beta chains from one sample sequenced in a study of tumor-infiltrating lymphocytes in primary liver carcinoma. The authors took blood RNA from unsorted whole blood and also extracted germline DNA. TCR beta cDNA was prepared out of 500 ng total RNA by means of a constant-region primer. The TCR beta library was amplified through three nested multiplex PCR rounds in a modified ARM-PCR procedure. TRBV1-TRBV30 forward primers and a C-beta reverse primer were used in the first two PCR rounds, which each ran for approximately 11 cycles. One entry per CDR3 protein results from TCRdb running MiXCR on the multiplex PCR reads. The repertoire has around 330,000 distinct CDR3 sequences, about 50% of them found once; the top ten carry about 15%. The sample was peripheral blood. All receptors derive from a woman aged 25 to 39 with primary liver carcinoma and hepatitis B virus infection.

A remark on this clonotype: A much larger clone differs by one base, so this may be a read error. Lacking the conserved final phenylalanine or tryptophan, this CDR3 likely reflects a read error. This chain links TRBV29-1 with TRBJ1-5; D is undetermined. Trimming took 4 bases from V and 6 from J, leaving 13 bases between them. Germline loops: CDR1 SQVTM, CDR2 ANQGSEA. The length of the CDR3 is 13 residues. For the CDR3, the DNA is TGCAGCGTTGCACGGGAAATCGGTCAGCCCCAGCATCTT. Its protein is CSVAREIGQPQHL.

Note on this clonotype: The final CDR3 position lacks the conserved phenylalanine or tryptophan, pointing to a likely read error. This chain uses TRBV29-1 with TRBJ1-1; perhaps TRBD1 as D (5 bases). Germline V gene sequence: CDR1 SQVTM, CDR2 ANQGSEA. The CDR3 consists of 13 residues. The CDR3 sequence: CKATSGYGTEAFL. As DNA, the CDR3 is TGCAAGGCCACATCAGGGTATGGTACCGAAGCTTTCCTT.

This clonotype was counted only a few times. Just one base apart from a much larger clone, this may be a read error. The gene calls are TRBV11-2 and TRBJ1-5; TRBD2 aligns across 8 bases. The J call may be in error: the DNA end matches TRBJ2-3 better. The CDR3 covers 17 residues. Germline V gene sequence: CDR1 SGHAT, CDR2 FQNNGV. The CDR3 nucleotides read TGTGCCAGCAGCTTAGATTACGGACGGGGGGGGTATCAGCCCCAGTATTTT. This encodes CASSLDYGRGGYQPQYF.

This clonotype was found once. The V and J genes are TRBV12-3 or TRBV12-4 and TRBJ2-7; 9 bases map to TRBD2. CDR3 length: 15 amino acids. The V and J ends lost 7 bases and 6 bases, in that order; junction bases with no gene match: 13. The CDR3 loop reads CASTYQAGGRSEQYF. The CDR3 DNA follows: TGTGCCAGCACGTACCAAGCGGGAGGCCGCTCCGAGCAGTACTTC.

This clonotype was seen more than once but under ten times. The CDR3 spells CASSFVFYGIAGGETQYF. The DNA for the CDR3 is TGTGCCAGCAGTTTTGTTTTCTATGGTATAGCCGGTGGGGAGACCCAGTACTTC. The chain uses TRBV12-3 or TRBV12-4 and TRBJ2-5; D uncertain. CDR3 size: 18 residues. V was clipped by 3 bases and J by 5 bases, with 25 bases between them.

In regard to this clonotype: Since a much larger clone is just one base distant, this may be a read error. Written as DNA, the CDR3 is TGTGTCAGCAGCCAATTTGGGTACGGCGAGCAGTACTTC. This translates into CVSSQFGYGEQYF. This chain joins TRBV12-3 or TRBV12-4 and TRBJ2-7; D is unclear. The CDR3 is 13 amino acids.

About this clonotype: A read error is possible here, since a much larger clone lies one base away. Likely a read error: the CDR3 ends without its conserved phenylalanine or tryptophan. V gene TRBV5-1 combines with J gene TRBJ2-5; either TRBD1 or TRBD2 may fit D (5 bases each). Germline V gene lookup returns CDR1 SGHRS and CDR2 YFSETQ. Trimming stripped 0 bases from V and 1 base from J, with 7 bases between. This CDR3 has 14 amino acids. CDR3 loop: CASSLAGPQETQYV. The CDR3 DNA reads TGCGCCAGCAGCTTGGCGGGACCCCAAGAGACCCAGTACGTC.

As to this clonotype: A much bigger clone sits one base away, suggesting this may be a read error. This sequence joins TRBV12-3 or TRBV12-4 and TRBJ1-2, with 7 bases that match TRBD1. V trimming: 10 bases; J trimming: 8 bases; junction bases outside the gene matches: 10. This CDR3 has 12 amino acids. CDR3 sequence: CANSRGQLGYTF. The CDR3, as DNA: TGTGCCAACAGCCGGGGACAGCTGGGCTACACCTTC.

Notes on this clonotype: The junction differs from germline at one of its ends, possibly a read error. The chain has TRBV11-2 and TRBJ2-5; no clear D gene. CDR3 length: 12 residues. Looked up from germline, CDR1 is SGHAT and CDR2 is FQNNGV. CDR3 sequence (DNA): TGTACCAGCAGTAGTATCCAAGAGACCCAGTACTTC. This gives the protein CTSSSIQETQYF.

Comments on this clonotype: One base away lies a much larger clone, so this may be a sequencing read error. This chain connects TRBV12-3 or TRBV12-4 to TRBJ2-5; D is perhaps TRBD2 (6 bases). V lost 6 bases to trimming and J lost 6 bases, with 14 bases between them. The CDR3 has 13 residues. DNA for the CDR3: TGTGCCAGCAGGCGGGGCAGGGAGAAGACCCAGTACTTC. Protein sequence: CASRRGREKTQYF.

The V and J genes are TRBV7-9 and TRBJ1-5, with a possible D match to TRBD1 (5 bases). V dropped 5 bases and J dropped 5 bases, with 10 bases sitting between them. The CDR3 contains 13 residues. Germline-derived CDR1 and CDR2 are SEHNR and FQNEAQ (reference sequence). DNA for the CDR3: TGTGCCAGCAGCCGACAGAGCGATCAGCCCCAGCATTTT. Translated, it gives CASSRQSDQPQHF. The variable domain in full, with the rest retrieved from reference TRBV7-9 and TRBJ1-5, is DTGVSQNPRHKITKRGQNVTFRCDPISEHNRLYWYRQTLGQGPEFLTYFQNEAQLEKSRLLSDRFSAERPKGSFSTLEIQRTEQGDSAMYLCASSRQSDQPQHFGDGTRLSIL.

This clonotype was seen many times. The V gene is TRBV6-6, the J gene TRBJ2-1; weak D call: TRBD1 (6 bases). In germline, CDR1 is MNHNY, CDR2 SVGAGI (reference sequence). The CDR3 runs 14 residues. The V and J ends lost 1 base and 6 bases respectively, with 10 bases between them. CDR3 DNA: TGTGCCAGCAGTTACTTGGGACACCGCAATGAGCAGTTCTTC. Translating gives CASSYLGHRNEQFF.

V gene TRBV6-5 combines with J gene TRBJ2-5; 10 bases match TRBD2. V dropped 7 bases and J dropped 1; count of bases not matched to a gene: 6. Germline-derived CDR1 and CDR2 are MNHEY and SVGAGI. CDR3 length: 15 residues. The CDR3 DNA reads TGTGCCAGCACCTACATAGCGGGAGGCCAAGAGACCCAGTACTTC. This encodes CASTYIAGGQETQYF.

The gene calls are TRBV11-2 and TRBJ2-1; tentatively, D is TRBD2 (6 bases). Trimming stripped 2 bases from V and 4 bases from J, with 27 bases between. The germline V gene has CDR1 SGHAT and CDR2 FQNNGV. The CDR3 covers 20 residues. DNA for the CDR3: TGTGCCAGCAGCTTAAGAGGTTCGGCGGCGGGAAGAGGTTCTTACAATGAGCAGTTCTTC. This sequence encodes CASSLRGSAAGRGSYNEQFF.

This clonotype was seen more than once but under ten times. The CDR3, as DNA: TGTGCCGGTACCGGGCAGGGTACTTACGAGCAGTACTTC. This sequence encodes CAGTGQGTYEQYF. J is TRBJ2-7 and V is TRBV7-9; D might be TRBD1 (5 bases). The germline V gene encodes CDR1 SEHNR and CDR2 FQNEAQ (reference sequence). The ends were cut back, 11 bases at V and 4 bases at J, with 18 bases in the middle. The CDR3 contains 13 residues. Drawing the rest from reference TRBV7-9 and TRBJ2-7, the complete variable domain is DTGVSQNPRHKITKRGQNVTFRCDPISEHNRLYWYRQTLGQGPEFLTYFQNEAQLEKSRLLSDRFSAERPKGSFSTLEIQRTEQGDSAMYLCAGTGQGTYEQYFGPGTRLTVT.

This clonotype came up many times. The chain combines TRBV4-3 with TRBJ2-1; 10 bases are a match to TRBD2. There are 16 residues in the CDR3. Germline V gives CDR1 LGHNA, CDR2 YSLEER. V dropped 5 bases and J dropped 3; count of bases not matched to a gene: 7. The CDR3 loop is CASSYTGLADYNEQFF. The CDR3, as DNA: TGCGCCAGCAGCTACACCGGACTAGCGGACTACAATGAGCAGTTCTTC.

On this clonotype itself: The junction and the germline gene differ at one end; a read error may be behind it. The V call is TRBV12-3 or TRBV12-4, the J call TRBJ1-3; D perhaps matches TRBD1 (6 bases). The CDR3 contains 16 residues. The CDR3 sequence: CVSRPTGLSFGNTIYF. DNA of the CDR3: TGTGTCAGCAGACCAACAGGGCTGAGCTTTGGAAACACCATATATTTT.

As to this clonotype: This may come from a read error, since a much larger clone is one base off. The chain uses TRBV6-1 and TRBJ2-3; 7 bases match TRBD2. The V gene's germline CDR1 is MNHNS and CDR2 SASEGT. The CDR3 contains 14 residues. The chain's CDR3 is CASLKGLGTDTQNF. The CDR3 region has the DNA TGTGCCAGCCTTAAAGGACTAGGCACAGATACGCAGAATTTT.